This T cell receptor beta chain is drawn from a study of T-cell reconstitution after alpha-beta-depleted transplantation in children. V was trimmed by 0 bases and J by 0 bases, leaving 7 bases between them. CDR1 is SGDLS and CDR2 is YYNGEE in the germline V gene. The CDR3 runs 15 residues. Unique molecular identifiers featured in how the TCRbeta library was prepared. Via MiXCR, TCRdb re-called the PCR reads, giving one row per CDR3 protein. In the table there are hundreds of thousands of distinct CDR3 sequences, 16% of which are singletons. This clonotype occurred a few times. Its specificity is unknown. Points from the study as a whole: About two months after transplant, alpha-beta T cells reportedly came from several hundred expanded graft clones. From newly produced T cells came most of the T-cell counts and diversity one year after transplant. The study traced high day-60 TCRbeta diversity in some patients to surviving recipient T cells and thymic progenitors.

V and J are TRBV9 and TRBJ2-4; D unclear. The clonotype was recovered from a male patient aged 2 to 10 who had a stem cell transplant for acute lymphoblastic leukemia, so the T cells may come from the graft donor. The sequences come from PBMCs, mostly from graft donor cells, collected 360 days after TCRalphabeta/CD19-depleted stem cell transplant. The CDR3 DNA reads TGTGCCAGCAGCGTAGGACCCATAGCCAAAAACATTCAGTACTTC. It is translated as CASSVGPIAKNIQYF.